This T cell receptor (beta chain) stems from a study of cytotoxic CD8 clonotypes in ibrutinib-treated CLL. This CDR3 comprises 14 residues. Trimming removed 0 bases from V and 0 bases from J, with 7 bases in between. Germline assignment: CDR1 SGDLS and CDR2 YYNGEE. In this sample, this clone turned up a few times. Its specificity is unknown. The sample has other DNA sequences that encode this CDR3 too. Profiled with immunoSEQ multiplex PCR; TCRdb holds only in-frame clones, not every one. Of some 120,000 clones detected, around 84% appear once; the ten largest clones hold around 3.3%. Study results and limitations: The study found baseline clonality above age-matched healthy donors, tracking circulating CD8+ T-cell counts.

This sample comprised PBMCs, obtained after 24 months of ibrutinib treatment. The chain joins TRBV9 to TRBJ2-7, with unresolved D. The source of this sequence is a human donor with chronic lymphocytic leukemia. This CDR3 reads CASSVGDSSYEQYF. CDR3 in DNA: TGTGCCAGCAGCGTAGGGGATAGCTCCTACGAGCAGTACTTC.